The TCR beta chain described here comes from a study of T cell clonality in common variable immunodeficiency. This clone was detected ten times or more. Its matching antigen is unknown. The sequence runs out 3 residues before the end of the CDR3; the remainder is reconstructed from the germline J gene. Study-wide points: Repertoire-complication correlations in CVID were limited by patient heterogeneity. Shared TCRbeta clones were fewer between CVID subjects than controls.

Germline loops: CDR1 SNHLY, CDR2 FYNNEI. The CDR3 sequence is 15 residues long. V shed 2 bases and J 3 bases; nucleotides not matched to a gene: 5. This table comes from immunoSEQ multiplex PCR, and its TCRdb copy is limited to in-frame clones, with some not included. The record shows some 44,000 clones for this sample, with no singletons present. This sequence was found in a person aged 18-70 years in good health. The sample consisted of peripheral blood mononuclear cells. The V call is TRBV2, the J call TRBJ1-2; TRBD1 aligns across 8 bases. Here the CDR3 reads CASSERAGGDYGYTF. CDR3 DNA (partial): TGTGCCAGCAGTGAAAGGGCAGGGGGCGACTATGGC.